A selection of T cell receptor beta chains follows, all from one sample in a study of T cell changes during pregnancy in multiple sclerosis. Sequencing was performed with immunoSEQ multiplex PCR; in TCRdb, only in-frame clones are kept and a portion is missing. The data show 35,000 to 45,000 clones, almost 95% seen once. What was sequenced was peripheral blood. The receptors were gathered from a female donor with multiple sclerosis, enrolled in a pregnancy study. Each CDR3 is given with its conserved first and last residue. D genes are given only for firm matches. Size is omitted from some rows. Given values are once, few, many or a class for expanded clones.

V gene,D gene,J gene,CDR3 length,clone size,CDR3 DNA,CDR3 protein
TRBV9,TRBD1,TRBJ1-1,20,-,TGTGCCAGCAGCGTTACAGGGGGCTTGTTGGTAGCGGGCATGAACACTGAAGCTTTCTTT,CASSVTGGLLVAGMNTEAFF
TRBV28,TRBD1,TRBJ1-5,17,-,TGTGCCAGCAGTGCAGCCTTTGGACAGGGCAGCAATCAGCCCCAGCATTTT,CASSAAFGQGSNQPQHF
TRBV19,TRBD2,TRBJ2-3,15,-,TGTGCCAGTAGTAAGAGGACTAGCGGGTCAGATACGCAGTATTTT,CASSKRTSGSDTQYF
TRBV6-4,-,TRBJ2-3,13,few,TGTGCCAGCAGTGAAGCTAGCACAGATACGCAGTATTTT,CASSEASTDTQYF
TRBV9,TRBD2,TRBJ2-7,17,-,TGTGCCAGCACTCGAGGTGATAGCGGGAGTGAGGGCCTCGAGCAGTACTTC,CASTRGDSGSEGLEQYF
TRBV28,TRBD1,TRBJ1-2,23,-,TGTGCCAGCAGTTTATGGCGGGTTGGTATAAATGGAATGAGACAGGGGGCCCGGTATGGCTACACCTTC,CASSLWRVGINGMRQGARYGYTF
TRBV6-5,-,TRBJ2-7,15,-,TGTGCCAGCAAGGGGCTAGCCGATCAAACCTACGAGCAGTACTTC,CASKGLADQTYEQYF
TRBV18,TRBD1,TRBJ1-1,17,-,TGTGCCAGCTCACCACCGGGACAGGGGGGGATGAACACTGAAGCTTTCTTT,CASSPPGQGGMNTEAFF
TRBV7-2,-,TRBJ2-3,14,-,TGTGCCAGCAGCTCCACCTACAGCACAGATACGCAGTATTTT,CASSSTYSTDTQYF
TRBV5-1,-,TRBJ2-3,14,-,TGCGCCAGCAGCTTTAGTAGCGCCCCAGATACGCAGTATTTT,CASSFSSAPDTQYF
TRBV6-1,-,TRBJ2-3,16,-,TGTGCCAGCCGTGGCGGGGAAGGGGCTAGCACAGATACGCAGTATTTT,CASRGGEGASTDTQYF
TRBV5-1,-,TRBJ2-7,13,-,TGCGCCAGCAGCTCCGGGACGTACTACGAGCAGTACTTC,CASSSGTYYEQYF
TRBV21-1,-,TRBJ1-2,12,-,TGTGCCAGCAGCAAATGTGGGACCGGCTACACCTTC,CASSKCGTGYTF
TRBV5-1,-,TRBJ2-3,16,-,TGCGCCAGCAGCTTGGTCGGGGGAGTGAAGTCAGATACGCAGTATTTT,CASSLVGGVKSDTQYF
TRBV6-5,-,TRBJ1-3,13,-,TGTGCCAGCAGTTATTACTCTGGAAACACCATATATTTT,CASSYYSGNTIYF
TRBV25-1,-,TRBJ2-1,10,-,TGTGCCAGCAGGGGGCGGGAGCAGTTCTTC,CASRGREQFF
TRBV30,-,TRBJ1-4,11,-,TGTGCCTGGAGTGTAGAGTTCAGACTGTTTTTT,CAWSVEFRLFF
TRBV7-2,TRBD1,TRBJ1-2,17,-,TGTGCCAGCCGTGGGCGACAGGGGGCGCCTGGAGGCTATGGCTACACCTTC,CASRGRQGAPGGYGYTF
TRBV9,-,TRBJ2-1,19,-,TGTGCCAGCAGCGTAGCCTCATCCCCCTCCGGGGCCCCCTACAATGAGCAGTTCTTC,CASSVASSPSGAPYNEQFF
TRBV4-3,TRBD1,TRBJ1-4,16,-,TGCGCCAGCAGCCAAGACCAGGGACAGGGTAATGAAAAACTGTTTTTT,CASSQDQGQGNEKLFF
TRBV6-1,-,TRBJ1-1,13,-,TGTGCCAGCTCTTCAGGTATGAACACTGAAGCCTTCTTT,CASSSGMNTEAFF
TRBV6-1,-,TRBJ1-2,14,-,TGTGCCAGCATCCGAGTCACTACTAACTATGGCTACACCTTC,CASIRVTTNYGYTF
TRBV7-2,-,TRBJ2-7,15,-,TGTGCCAGCAGCTCCCCTGCAGGGGTGCCCTACGAGCAGTACTTC,CASSSPAGVPYEQYF
TRBV10-2,-,TRBJ2-5,15,-,TGCGCCAGCAGTGGCCCCGACTTCACGGGCGAGACCCAGTACTTC,CASSGPDFTGETQYF
TRBV6-1,TRBD1,TRBJ2-3,14,-,TGTGCCAGCACGACAGGGCTATCAGTGAATACGCAGTATTTT,CASTTGLSVNTQYF